The next 15 T cell receptor beta chains were all read from a single sample in a study of CD8 T cells in Susac syndrome. The RNA, 0.5 to 1 ug, was put through reverse transcription using random hexamers. TCRdb re-called the immunoSEQ multiplex PCR reads through MiXCR, storing one row per CDR3 protein. The sample includes around 170,000 distinct CDR3 sequences, 85% to 95% of them seen just once. Source material: CD8+ T cells from PBMCs. The receptors were gathered from a human donor with Susac syndrome.

This clonotype was detected only once. The V and J genes are TRBV27 and TRBJ2-7; the match to TRBD1 covers 7 bases. Trimming at V came to 4 bases and at J to 11 bases, leaving 8 bases not matched to a gene. The CDR3 consists of 12 residues. Germline assignment: CDR1 MNHEY and CDR2 SMNVEV (reference sequence). The CDR3 protein is CASSSFQGVEYF. CDR3 bases: TGTGCCAGCAGTTCATTTCAGGGGGTTGAGTACTTC.

This chain connects TRBV30 to TRBJ2-7, with D uncertain. In germline, CDR1 is GTSNPN, CDR2 SVGIG (reference sequence). Between the trimmed V and J ends, which lost 6 bases and 5 bases, there was a span of 20 bases. CDR3 length equals 14 residues. Written as DNA, the CDR3 is TGTGCCTGCGATCTATATGGCAAGGTCCACGAGCAGTACTTC. It translates to CACDLYGKVHEQYF.

A single count supports this clonotype. The chain employs TRBV5-4 and TRBJ2-1, with 7 bases lining up with TRBD2. Per germline, CDR1 SGHNT and CDR2 YYREEE (reference sequence). V shed 0 bases and J 1 base; nucleotides not matched to a gene: 7. The CDR3 spans 17 residues. The CDR3 loop reads CASSLEASGRSYNEQFF. Written as DNA, the CDR3 is TGTGCCAGCAGCTTGGAGGCTAGCGGTCGTTCCTACAATGAGCAGTTCTTC.

The J gene is TRBJ1-2, the V gene TRBV23-1; the D gene is possibly TRBD1 (5 bases). TRBV23-1 is reported as an ORF; its role is uncertain. Between the trimmed V and J ends, which lost 5 bases and 4 bases, there was a span of 14 bases. This CDR3 has 14 residues. The CDR3 DNA reads TGCGCCAGCAGTAGGGGTAAAATCCTCTATGGCTACACCTTC. Protein product: CASSRGKILYGYTF.

The chain is built from TRBV6-4 and TRBJ2-3, with D hard to call. From germline, CDR1 is MRHNA and CDR2 SNTAGT. Trimming took off 0 bases at V and 2 bases at J, with 9 bases between the two ends. The CDR3 consists of 15 residues. DNA of the CDR3: TGTGCCAGCAGTGACTCGACCAGAAACACAGATACGCAGTATTTT. It specifies CASSDSTRNTDTQYF.

This clonotype has just one count. The chain joins TRBV15 to TRBJ1-2; the D gene is possibly TRBD1 (6 bases). CDR3 length equals 14 residues. V dropped 2 bases and J dropped 2 bases, with 9 bases sitting between them. Germline V gene sequence: CDR1 LNHNV, CDR2 YYDKDF (reference sequence). The CDR3 region has the DNA TGTGCCACCAGCAGAAACGGACAGAACTATGGCTACACCTTC. It translates to CATSRNGQNYGYTF.

This rearrangement joins TRBV5-4 to TRBJ1-1; maybe TRBD1 (6 bases). Germline V gene data show CDR1 as SGHNT and CDR2 as YYREEE (reference sequence). Trimming took off 3 bases at V and 5 bases at J, with 8 bases between the two ends. The CDR3 totals 12 residues. CDR3: CASSSTGTEAFF. CDR3 nucleotide sequence: TGTGCCAGCAGCTCGACAGGAACTGAAGCTTTCTTT.

J is TRBJ2-3 and V is TRBV20-1; 10 bases agree with TRBD2. Germline loops: CDR1 DFQATT, CDR2 SNEGSKA (reference sequence). V lost 6 bases to trimming and J lost 5 bases; unmatched junction nucleotides: 5. The CDR3 consists of 13 residues. This CDR3 reads CSALAGSRDTQYF. The CDR3 region has the DNA TGCAGTGCACTAGCGGGATCCAGAGATACGCAGTATTTT.

The rearrangement links TRBV29-1 to TRBJ2-2; D remains ambiguous. Germline lookup yields CDR1 SQVTM and CDR2 ANQGSEA. The CDR3 sequence is 13 residues long. The ends were cut back, 4 bases at V and 2 bases at J, with 8 bases in the middle. The CDR3: CSVGTVNTGELFF. In DNA form, the CDR3 reads TGCAGCGTTGGTACAGTAAACACCGGGGAGCTGTTTTTT.

The genes are TRBV5-1 and TRBJ2-2; no firm D call. The V end was cut by 4 bases, the J end by 6 bases, with 13 bases between. CDR3 size: 14 residues. Germline V gives CDR1 SGHRS, CDR2 YFSETQ. This CDR3 is CASSPSGAPGELFF. The CDR3 DNA follows: TGCGCCAGCAGCCCCTCGGGTGCTCCCGGGGAGCTGTTTTTT.

This sequence joins TRBV30 and TRBJ1-3, with unresolved D. The V end was cut by 4 bases, the J end by 8 bases, with 15 bases between. Per germline, CDR1 GTSNPN and CDR2 SVGIG (reference sequence). The CDR3 has 13 residues. In DNA, the CDR3 is TGTGCCTGGACAGACGGCGCTTCGCACACCATATATTTT. Protein product: CAWTDGASHTIYF.

The V and J genes are TRBV13 and TRBJ2-5; 9 nucleotides match TRBD2. From germline, CDR1 is PRHDT and CDR2 FYEKMQ (reference sequence). Losses at the gene ends were 3 bases for V and 1 base for J; bases not matched to a gene: 6. This CDR3 has 16 residues. In nucleotides, the CDR3 is TGTGCCAGCAGCTTGAGACTAGCGGAGCCCCAAGAGACCCAGTACTTC. Translation gives CASSLRLAEPQETQYF.

The V and J genes are TRBV4-1 and TRBJ2-7, with D possibly called TRBD1 or TRBD2 (5 bases each). V lost 3 bases, J lost 0 bases, and 15 bases lay in between. From germline, CDR1 is MGHRA and CDR2 YSYEKL. The CDR3 is made up of 16 amino acids. The CDR3 DNA reads as TGCGCCAGCAGCCAGGATACAGGAGGTAGCTCCTACGAGCAGTACTTC. Translation: CASSQDTGGSSYEQYF.

This sequence joins TRBV4-1 and TRBJ2-1; unclear D gene. V shed 0 bases and J shed 9 bases, with 6 bases lying between them. This CDR3 comprises 12 residues. Germline V CDR1 and CDR2: MGHRA, YSYEKL. CDR3 in DNA: TGCGCCAGCAGCCAAGATTTACGTGAGCAGTTCTTC. Translating it yields CASSQDLREQFF.

The chain joins TRBV6-1 to TRBJ2-7; D not certain. The length of the CDR3 is 13 residues. The germline V and J ends were trimmed by 3 bases and 2 bases, with 8 bases remaining between them. The V gene's germline CDR1 is MNHNS and CDR2 SASEGT. The CDR3 is CASSDPGAYEQYF. The CDR3 DNA sequence: TGTGCCAGCAGTGATCCTGGGGCCTACGAGCAGTACTTC.